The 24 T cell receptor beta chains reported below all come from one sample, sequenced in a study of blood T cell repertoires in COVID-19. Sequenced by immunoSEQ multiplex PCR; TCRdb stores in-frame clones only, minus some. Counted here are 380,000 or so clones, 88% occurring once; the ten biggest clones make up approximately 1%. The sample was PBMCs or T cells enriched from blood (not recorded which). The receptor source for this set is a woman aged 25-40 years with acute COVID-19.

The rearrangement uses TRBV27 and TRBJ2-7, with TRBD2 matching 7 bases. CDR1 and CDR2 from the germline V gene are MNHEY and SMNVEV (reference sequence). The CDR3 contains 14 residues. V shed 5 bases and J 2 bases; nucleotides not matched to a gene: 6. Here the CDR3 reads CASSIFAGAYEQYF. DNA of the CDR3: TGTGCCAGCAGTATCTTTGCGGGGGCCTACGAGCAGTACTTC.

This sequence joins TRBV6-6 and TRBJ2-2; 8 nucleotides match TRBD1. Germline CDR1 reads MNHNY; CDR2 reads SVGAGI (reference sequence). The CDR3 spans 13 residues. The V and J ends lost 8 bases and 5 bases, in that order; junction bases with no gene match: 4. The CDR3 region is CASARGRTGELFF. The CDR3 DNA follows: TGTGCCAGCGCCAGGGGGCGAACCGGGGAGCTGTTTTTT.

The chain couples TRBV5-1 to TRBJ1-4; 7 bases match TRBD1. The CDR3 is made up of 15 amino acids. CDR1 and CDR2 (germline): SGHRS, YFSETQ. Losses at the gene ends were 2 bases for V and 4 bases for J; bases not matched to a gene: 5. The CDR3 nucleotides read TGCGCCAGCAGCTTTTTAGGGGGCTATAATGAAAAACTGTTTTTT. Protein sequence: CASSFLGGYNEKLFF.

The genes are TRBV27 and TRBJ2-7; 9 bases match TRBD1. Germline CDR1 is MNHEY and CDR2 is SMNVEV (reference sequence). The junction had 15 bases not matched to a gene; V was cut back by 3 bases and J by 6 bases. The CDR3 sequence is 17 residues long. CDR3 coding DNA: TGTGCCAGCAGTTTCTCAACACTGACAGGGGGGAGGTCCGAGCAGTACTTC. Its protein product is CASSFSTLTGGRSEQYF.

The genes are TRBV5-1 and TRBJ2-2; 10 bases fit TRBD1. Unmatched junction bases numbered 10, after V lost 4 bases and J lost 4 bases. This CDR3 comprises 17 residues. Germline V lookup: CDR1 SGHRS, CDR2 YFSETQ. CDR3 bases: TGCGCCAGCAGCCCCCGGAGGACAGGGGGGAGCACCGGGGAGCTGTTTTTT. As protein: CASSPRRTGGSTGELFF.

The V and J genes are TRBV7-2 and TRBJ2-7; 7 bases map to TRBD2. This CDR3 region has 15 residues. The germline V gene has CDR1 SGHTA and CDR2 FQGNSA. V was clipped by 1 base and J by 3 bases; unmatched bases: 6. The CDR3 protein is CASSLVGTMDYEQYF. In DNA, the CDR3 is TGTGCCAGCAGCTTAGTTGGGACTATGGACTACGAGCAGTACTTC.

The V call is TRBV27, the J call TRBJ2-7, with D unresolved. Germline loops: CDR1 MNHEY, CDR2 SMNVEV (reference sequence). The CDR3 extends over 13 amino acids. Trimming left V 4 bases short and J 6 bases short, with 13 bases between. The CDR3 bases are TGTGCCAGCAGTTCTAACTACCCCGGCGAGCAGTACTTC. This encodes CASSSNYPGEQYF.

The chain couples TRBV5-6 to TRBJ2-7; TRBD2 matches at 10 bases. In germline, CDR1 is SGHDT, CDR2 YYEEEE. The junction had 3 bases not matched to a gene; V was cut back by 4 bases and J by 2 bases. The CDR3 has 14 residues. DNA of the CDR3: TGTGCCAGCAGCCGGGGACTAGCGACCTACGAGCAGTACTTC. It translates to CASSRGLATYEQYF.

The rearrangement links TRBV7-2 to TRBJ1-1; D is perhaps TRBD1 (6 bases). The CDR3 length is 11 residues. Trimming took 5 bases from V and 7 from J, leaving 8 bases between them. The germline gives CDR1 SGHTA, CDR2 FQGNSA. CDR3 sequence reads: CASSRQVEAFF. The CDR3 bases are TGTGCCAGCAGCAGACAGGTTGAAGCTTTCTTT.

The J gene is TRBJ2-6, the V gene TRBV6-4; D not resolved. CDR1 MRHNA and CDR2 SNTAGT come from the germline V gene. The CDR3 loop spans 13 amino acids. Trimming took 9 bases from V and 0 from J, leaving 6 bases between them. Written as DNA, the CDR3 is TGTGCCAGTTCCAGCTCTGGGGCCAACGTCCTGACTTTC. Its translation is CASSSSGANVLTF.

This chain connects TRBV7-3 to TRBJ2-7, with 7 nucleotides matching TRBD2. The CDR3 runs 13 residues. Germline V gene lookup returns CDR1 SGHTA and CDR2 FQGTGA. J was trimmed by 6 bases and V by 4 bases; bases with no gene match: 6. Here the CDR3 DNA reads TGTGCCAGCAGCTCGAGACTAGCCGGCGAGCAGTACTTC. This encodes CASSSRLAGEQYF.

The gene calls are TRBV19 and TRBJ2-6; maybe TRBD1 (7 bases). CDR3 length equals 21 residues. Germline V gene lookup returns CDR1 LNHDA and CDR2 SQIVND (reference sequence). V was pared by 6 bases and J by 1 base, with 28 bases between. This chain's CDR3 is CASRQLRVGGQDGSGANVLTF. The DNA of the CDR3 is TGTGCCAGTAGGCAGCTAAGGGTGGGAGGACAGGATGGTTCTGGGGCCAACGTCCTGACTTTC. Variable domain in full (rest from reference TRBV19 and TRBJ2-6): DGGITQSPKYLFRKEGQNVTLSCEQNLNHDAMYWYRQDPGQGLRLIYYSQIVNDFQKGDIAEGYSVSREKKESFPLTVTSAQKNPTAFYLCASRQLRVGGQDGSGANVLTFGAGSRLTVL.

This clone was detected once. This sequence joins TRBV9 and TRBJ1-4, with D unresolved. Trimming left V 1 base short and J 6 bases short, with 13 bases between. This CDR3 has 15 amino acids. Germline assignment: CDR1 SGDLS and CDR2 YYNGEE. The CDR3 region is CASSVSGGSDEKLFF. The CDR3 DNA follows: TGTGCCAGCAGCGTATCCGGAGGGAGCGATGAAAAACTGTTTTTT.

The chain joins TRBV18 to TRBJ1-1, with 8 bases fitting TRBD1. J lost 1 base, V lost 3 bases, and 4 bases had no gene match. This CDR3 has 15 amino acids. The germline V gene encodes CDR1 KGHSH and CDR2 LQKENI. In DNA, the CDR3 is TGTGCCAGCTCACCCAAGGGACAGGCGAACACTGAAGCTTTCTTT. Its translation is CASSPKGQANTEAFF. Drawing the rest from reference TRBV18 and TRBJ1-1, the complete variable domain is NAGVMQNPRHLVRRRGQEARLRCSPMKGHSHVYWYRQLPEEGLKFMVYLQKENIIDESGMPKERFSAEFPKEGPSILRIQQVVRGDSAAYFCASSPKGQANTEAFFGQGTRLTVV.

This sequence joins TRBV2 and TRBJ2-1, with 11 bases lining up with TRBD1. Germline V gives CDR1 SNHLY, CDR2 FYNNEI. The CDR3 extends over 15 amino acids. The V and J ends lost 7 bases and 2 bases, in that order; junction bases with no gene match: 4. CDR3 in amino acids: CASTWDRGAYNEQFF. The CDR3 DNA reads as TGTGCCAGCACCTGGGACAGGGGGGCCTACAATGAGCAGTTCTTC.

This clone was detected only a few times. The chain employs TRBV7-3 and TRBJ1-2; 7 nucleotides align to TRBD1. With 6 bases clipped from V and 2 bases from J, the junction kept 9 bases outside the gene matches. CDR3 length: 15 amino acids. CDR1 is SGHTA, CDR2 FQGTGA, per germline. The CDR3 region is CASSPQQGPNYGYTF. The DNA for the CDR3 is TGTGCCAGCAGTCCCCAACAGGGGCCCAACTATGGCTACACCTTC.

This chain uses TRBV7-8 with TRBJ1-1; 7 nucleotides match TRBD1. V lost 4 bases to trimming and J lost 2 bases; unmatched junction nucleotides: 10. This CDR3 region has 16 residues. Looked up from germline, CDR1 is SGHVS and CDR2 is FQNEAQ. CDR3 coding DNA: TGTGCCAGCAGCTCGCCCGCAGGGGGAGCAAACACTGAAGCTTTCTTT. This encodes CASSSPAGGANTEAFF.

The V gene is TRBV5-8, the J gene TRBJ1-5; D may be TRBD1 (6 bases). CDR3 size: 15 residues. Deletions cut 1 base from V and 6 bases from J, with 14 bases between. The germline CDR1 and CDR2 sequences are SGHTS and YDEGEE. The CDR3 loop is CASSLTGGRSQPQHF. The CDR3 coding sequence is TGTGCCAGCAGCTTGACGGGGGGCCGTAGTCAGCCCCAGCATTTT. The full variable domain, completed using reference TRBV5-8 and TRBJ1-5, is EAGVTQSPTHLIKTRGQQATLRCSPISGHTSVYWYQQALGLGLQFLLWYDEGEERNRGNFPPRFSGRQFPNYSSELNVNALELEDSALYLCASSLTGGRSQPQHFGDGTRLSIL.

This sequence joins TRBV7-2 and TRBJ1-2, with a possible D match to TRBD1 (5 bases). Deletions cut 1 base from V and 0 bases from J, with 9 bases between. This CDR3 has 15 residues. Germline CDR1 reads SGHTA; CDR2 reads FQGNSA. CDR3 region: CASSLGQPANYGYTF. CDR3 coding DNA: TGTGCCAGCAGCTTAGGACAGCCAGCTAACTATGGCTACACCTTC.

In DNA form, the CDR3 reads TGTGCCAGCAGCAAGCCGGGACAAACTAACACTGAAGCTTTCTTT. Its translation is CASSKPGQTNTEAFF. The chain uses TRBV7-9 and TRBJ1-1, with D possibly being TRBD1 (6 bases). The CDR3 is 15 residues long. Germline CDR1 reads SEHNR; CDR2 reads FQNEAQ (reference sequence). With 5 bases removed from V and 2 bases from J, the gap between germline ends came to 15 bases.

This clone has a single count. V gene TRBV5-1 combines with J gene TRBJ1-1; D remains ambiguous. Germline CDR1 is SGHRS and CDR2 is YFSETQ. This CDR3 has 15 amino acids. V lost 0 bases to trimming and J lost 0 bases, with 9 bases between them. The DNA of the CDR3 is TGCGCCAGCAGCTTGGTAGGCAGGATGAACACTGAAGCTTTCTTT. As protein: CASSLVGRMNTEAFF.

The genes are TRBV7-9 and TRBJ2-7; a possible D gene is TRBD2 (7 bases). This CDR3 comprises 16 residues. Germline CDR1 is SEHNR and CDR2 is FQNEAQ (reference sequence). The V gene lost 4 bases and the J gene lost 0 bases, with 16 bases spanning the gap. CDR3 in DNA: TGTGCCAGCAGCTACTCGGGGGGCGCGAGCTCCTACGAGCAGTACTTC. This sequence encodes CASSYSGGASSYEQYF.

This CDR3 reads CASSLSLAEQFF. The CDR3, as DNA: TGTGCCAGCAGCTTATCACTAGCGGAGCAGTTCTTC. The chain combines TRBV7-9 with TRBJ2-1; 7 nucleotides match TRBD2. The CDR3 length is 12 residues. Per germline, CDR1 SEHNR and CDR2 FQNEAQ (reference sequence). V lost 2 bases, J lost 10 bases, and 2 bases stayed unmatched.

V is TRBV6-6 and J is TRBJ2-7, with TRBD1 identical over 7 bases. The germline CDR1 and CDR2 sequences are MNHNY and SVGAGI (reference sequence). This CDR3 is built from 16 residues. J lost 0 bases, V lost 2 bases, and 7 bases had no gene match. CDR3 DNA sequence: TGTGCCAGCAGTTACAGGGGCAGGGGGAACTCCTACGAGCAGTACTTC. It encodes CASSYRGRGNSYEQYF.